This T cell receptor beta chain was sequenced for a study of blood T cell repertoires in COVID-19. At the level of the study: COVID-19 samples, acute and convalescent, were from the United States, Italy and Spain. Nucleic acid was either cDNA or gDNA, and it came from T cells, B-cell-depleted T cells, or PBMCs.

Original processing notes: Nucleated cell number was recorded as an estimate derived from reference gene primer amplification. The repertoire was sequenced with immunoSEQ multiplex PCR; TCRdb's copy has only in-frame clones and lacks some. V, J and clone size are taken as reported in that table, and D and trimming were inferred from the DNA itself. The sample includes about 110,000 clones, about 85% of them seen just once. The receptor was derived from a man between 50 and 59 years old with acute or convalescent COVID-19. Sample: peripheral blood.

DNA for the CDR3: TGTGCCACCGCGGATCTGAGCGATCAGCCCCAGCATTTT. This sequence encodes CATADLSDQPQHF. The rearrangement links TRBV19 to TRBJ1-5; D is uncertain. The V end lost 10 bases, the J end lost 5 bases, and 15 bases lay between the germline ends. The CDR3 extends over 13 amino acids. CDR1 is LNHDA, CDR2 SQIVND, per germline (reference sequence).